This T cell receptor (beta chain) was recovered during a study of blood T cell repertoires in COVID-19. Libraries were prepared by immunoSEQ multiplex PCR; TCRdb keeps only in-frame clonotypes and omits some of them. The top ten clones hold 15% to 20% of a sample with tens of thousands of clones, approximately 79% of them seen once. The TCR comes from a woman older than 75 with active or convalescent COVID-19. Material for sequencing was peripheral blood.

The CDR3 DNA reads as TGTGCCAGCAGTTTATCCGGGACAGGGGTTATGGGTTATGGCTACACCTTC. Translation gives CASSLSGTGVMGYGYTF. The V and J genes are TRBV27 and TRBJ1-2, with 10 bases that match TRBD1. Unmatched junction bases numbered 9, after V lost 0 bases and J lost 5 bases. In germline, CDR1 is MNHEY, CDR2 SMNVEV (reference sequence). CDR3 length: 17 amino acids.